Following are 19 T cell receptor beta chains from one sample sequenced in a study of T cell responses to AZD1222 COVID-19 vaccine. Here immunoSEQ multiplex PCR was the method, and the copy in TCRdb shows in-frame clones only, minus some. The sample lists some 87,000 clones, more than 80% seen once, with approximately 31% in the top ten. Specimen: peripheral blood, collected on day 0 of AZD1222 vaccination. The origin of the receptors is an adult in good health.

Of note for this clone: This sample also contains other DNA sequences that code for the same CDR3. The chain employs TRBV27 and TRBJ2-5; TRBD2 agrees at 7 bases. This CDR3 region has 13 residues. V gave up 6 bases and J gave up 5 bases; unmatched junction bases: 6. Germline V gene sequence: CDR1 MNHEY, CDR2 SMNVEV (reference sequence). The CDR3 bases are TGTGCCAGCAGCCTCTGGGGGGGGGAGACCCAGTACTTC. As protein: CASSLWGGETQYF.

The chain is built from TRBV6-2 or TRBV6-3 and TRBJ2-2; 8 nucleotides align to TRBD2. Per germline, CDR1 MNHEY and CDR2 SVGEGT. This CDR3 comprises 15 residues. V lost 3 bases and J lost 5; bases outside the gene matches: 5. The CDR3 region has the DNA TGTGCCAGCAGTTATCCCGGGAGGGGGACCGGGGAGCTGTTTTTT. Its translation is CASSYPGRGTGELFF.

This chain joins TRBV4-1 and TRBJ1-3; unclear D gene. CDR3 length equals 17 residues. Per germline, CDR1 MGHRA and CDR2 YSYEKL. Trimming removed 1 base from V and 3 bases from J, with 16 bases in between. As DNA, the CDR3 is TGCGCCAGCAGCCAAGGGGGTTCTCTTACCCGTGGAAACACCATATATTTT. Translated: CASSQGGSLTRGNTIYF.

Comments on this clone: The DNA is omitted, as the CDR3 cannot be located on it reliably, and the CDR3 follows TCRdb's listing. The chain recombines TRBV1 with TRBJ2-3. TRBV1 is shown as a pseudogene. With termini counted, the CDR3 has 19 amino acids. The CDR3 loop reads CTSSQDYGCIGLRTDTQYF.

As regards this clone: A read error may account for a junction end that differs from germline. The CDR3 region is CASSSLRAGALPGDF. CDR3 sequence (DNA): TGTGCCAGCAGTTCTCTTCGGGCAGGGGCCCTCCCGGGGGACTTC. J is TRBJ2-5 and V is TRBV27, with D perhaps assigned TRBD1 or TRBD2 (6 bases each). This CDR3 region has 15 residues. Germline CDR1 and CDR2: MNHEY and SMNVEV (reference sequence).

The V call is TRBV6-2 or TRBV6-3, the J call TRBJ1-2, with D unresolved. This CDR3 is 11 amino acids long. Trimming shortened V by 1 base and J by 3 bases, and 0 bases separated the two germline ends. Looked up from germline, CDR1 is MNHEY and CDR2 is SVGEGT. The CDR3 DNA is TGTGCCAGCAGTTACTACTATGGCTACACCTTC. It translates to CASSYYYGYTF.

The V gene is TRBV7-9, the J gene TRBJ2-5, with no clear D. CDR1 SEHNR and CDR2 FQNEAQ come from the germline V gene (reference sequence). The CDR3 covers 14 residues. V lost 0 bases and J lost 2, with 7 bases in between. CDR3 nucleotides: TGTGCCAGCAGCTTAGCGCAATTGCAAGAGACCCAGTACTTC. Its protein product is CASSLAQLQETQYF.

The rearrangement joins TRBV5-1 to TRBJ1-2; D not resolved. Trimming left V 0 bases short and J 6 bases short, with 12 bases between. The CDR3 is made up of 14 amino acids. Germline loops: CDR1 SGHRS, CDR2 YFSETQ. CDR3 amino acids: CASSLAPGVDGYTF. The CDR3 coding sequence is TGCGCCAGCAGCTTGGCACCAGGCGTCGATGGCTACACCTTC.

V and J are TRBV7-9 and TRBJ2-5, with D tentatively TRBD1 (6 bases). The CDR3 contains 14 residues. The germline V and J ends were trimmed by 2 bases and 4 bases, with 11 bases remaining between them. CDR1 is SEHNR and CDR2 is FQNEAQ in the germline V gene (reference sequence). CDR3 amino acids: CASSLLGAGETQYF. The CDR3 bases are TGTGCCAGCAGCTTACTGGGGGCGGGAGAGACCCAGTACTTC.

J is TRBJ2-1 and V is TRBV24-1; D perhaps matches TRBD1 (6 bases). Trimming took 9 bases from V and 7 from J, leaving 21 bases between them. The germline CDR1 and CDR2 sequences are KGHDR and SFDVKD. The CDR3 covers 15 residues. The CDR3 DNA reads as TGTGCCACCGCTTCCCCAGGGGCGAAGGGGAATGAGCAGTTCTTC. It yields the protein CATASPGAKGNEQFF.

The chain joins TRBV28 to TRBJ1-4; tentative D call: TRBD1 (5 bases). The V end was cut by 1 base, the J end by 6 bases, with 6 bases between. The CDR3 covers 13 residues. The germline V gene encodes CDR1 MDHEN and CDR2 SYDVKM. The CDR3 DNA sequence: TGTGCCAGCAGTTTATCAGGGCATGAAAAACTGTTTTTT. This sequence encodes CASSLSGHEKLFF.

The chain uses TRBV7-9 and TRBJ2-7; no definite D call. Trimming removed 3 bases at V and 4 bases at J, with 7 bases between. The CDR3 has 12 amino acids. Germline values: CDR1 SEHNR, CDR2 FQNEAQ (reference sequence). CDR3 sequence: CASSLGFYEQYF. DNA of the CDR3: TGTGCCAGCAGCTTGGGGTTTTACGAGCAGTACTTC.

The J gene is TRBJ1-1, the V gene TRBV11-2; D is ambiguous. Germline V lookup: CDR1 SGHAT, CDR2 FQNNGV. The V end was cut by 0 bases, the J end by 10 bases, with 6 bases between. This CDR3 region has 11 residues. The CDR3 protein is CASSLEVVAFF. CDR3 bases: TGTGCCAGCAGCTTAGAGGTTGTAGCTTTCTTT.

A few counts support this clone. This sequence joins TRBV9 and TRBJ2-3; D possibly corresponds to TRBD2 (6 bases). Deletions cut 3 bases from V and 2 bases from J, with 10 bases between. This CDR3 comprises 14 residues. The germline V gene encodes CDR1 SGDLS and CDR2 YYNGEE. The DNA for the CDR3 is TGTGCCAGCAGCGGTCGGACTACCACAGATACGCAGTATTTT. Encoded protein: CASSGRTTTDTQYF.

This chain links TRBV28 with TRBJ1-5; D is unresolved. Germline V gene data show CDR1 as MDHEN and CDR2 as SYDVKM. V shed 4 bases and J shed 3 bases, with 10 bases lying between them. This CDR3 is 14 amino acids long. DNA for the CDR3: TGTGCCAGCAGTTACCTTGGAACCAATCAGCCCCAGCATTTT. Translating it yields CASSYLGTNQPQHF.

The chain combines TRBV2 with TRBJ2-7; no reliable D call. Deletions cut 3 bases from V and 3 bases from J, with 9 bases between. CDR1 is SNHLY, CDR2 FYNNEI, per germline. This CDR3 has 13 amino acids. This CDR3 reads CASSEGGIYEQYF. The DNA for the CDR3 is TGTGCCAGCAGTGAGGGCGGAATCTACGAGCAGTACTTC.

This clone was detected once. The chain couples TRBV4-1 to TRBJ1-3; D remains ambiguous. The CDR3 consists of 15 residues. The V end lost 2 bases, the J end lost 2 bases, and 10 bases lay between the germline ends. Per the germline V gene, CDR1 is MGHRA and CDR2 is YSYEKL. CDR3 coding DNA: TGCGCCAGCAGCCAACCCCGCGGGGCTGGAAACACCATATATTTT. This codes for CASSQPRGAGNTIYF.

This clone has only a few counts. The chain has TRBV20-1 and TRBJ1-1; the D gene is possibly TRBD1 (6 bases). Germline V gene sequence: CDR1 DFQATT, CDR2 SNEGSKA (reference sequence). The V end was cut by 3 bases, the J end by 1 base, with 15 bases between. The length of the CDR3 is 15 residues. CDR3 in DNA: TGCAGTGCTAGTCCCCGGGACACGGCGAACACTGAAGCTTTCTTT. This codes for CSASPRDTANTEAFF.

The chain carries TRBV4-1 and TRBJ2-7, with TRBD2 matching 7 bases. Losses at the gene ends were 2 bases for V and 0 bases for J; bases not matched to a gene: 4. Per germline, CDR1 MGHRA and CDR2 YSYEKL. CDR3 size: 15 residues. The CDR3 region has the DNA TGCGCCAGCAGCCAACAGCGGGACCGCTCCTACGAGCAGTACTTC. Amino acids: CASSQQRDRSYEQYF.